This T cell receptor (beta chain) is from a study of blood T cell repertoires in COVID-19. Only in-frame clones appear in the TCRdb table, and some are missing; sequencing was by immunoSEQ multiplex PCR. This table holds 200,000 to 300,000 clones, 70% to 90% found once. On this clone: A read error may produce the germline difference seen at one junction end.

Germline loops: CDR1 SSHAT, CDR2 FNYEAQ (reference sequence). There are 15 residues in the CDR3. The TCR originated in a woman aged 40 to 50 with acute COVID-19. Sample: PBMCs or T cells enriched from blood (not recorded which). The rearrangement links TRBV7-7 to TRBJ2-5; 10 positions match TRBD1. CDR3 in DNA: TGTGCTAGCAGCAAAGACAGGGGGCCGGGGGAGACCCAGTACTTC. It encodes CASSKDRGPGETQYF.